This T cell receptor (beta chain) originates from a study of T cells in Graves' hyperthyroidism and ophthalmopathy. Exclusion followed for patients with uncontrolled infection, other autoimmune disease, pregnancy or lactation. Diagnoses used clinical symptoms, serum thyroxine and TRAb, thyroid ultrasound and orbital computed tomography. Amplified TCR beta CDR3 regions came from RNA transcripts. When the TCR CDR3 underwent first-round RT-PCR, the HTBI primer set was used. Each CDR3 protein is one row after TCRdb ran MiXCR on the multiplex PCR reads. The repertoire holds about 540,000 distinct CDR3 sequences, 46% seen once, with roughly 8.2% in the top ten. Per germline, CDR1 DFQATT and CDR2 SNEGSKA (reference sequence). V was clipped by 5 bases and J by 5 bases; unmatched bases: 11. The CDR3 runs 14 residues.

The chain is built from TRBV20-1 and TRBJ1-2; the match to TRBD1 covers 7 bases. Sequences were obtained from peripheral blood or thyroid tissue (not recorded which). The sequence derives from a woman in her late teens or twenties with Graves' hyperthyroidism. The CDR3 loop reads CSASRQGSLYGYTF. The CDR3 region has the DNA TGCAGTGCTTCCCGACAGGGATCATTATATGGCTACACCTTC.